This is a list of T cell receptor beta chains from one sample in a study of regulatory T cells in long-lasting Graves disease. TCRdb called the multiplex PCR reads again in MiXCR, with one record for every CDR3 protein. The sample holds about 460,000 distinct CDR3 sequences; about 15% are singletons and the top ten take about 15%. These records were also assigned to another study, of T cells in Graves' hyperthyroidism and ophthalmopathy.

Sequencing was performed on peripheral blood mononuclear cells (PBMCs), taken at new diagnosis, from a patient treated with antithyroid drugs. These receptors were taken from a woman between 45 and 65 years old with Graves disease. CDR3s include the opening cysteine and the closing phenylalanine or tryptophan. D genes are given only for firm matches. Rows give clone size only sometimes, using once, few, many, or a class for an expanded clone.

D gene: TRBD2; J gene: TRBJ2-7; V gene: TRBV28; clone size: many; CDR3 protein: CASSPSGRFSSEQYF; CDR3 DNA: TGTGCCAGCAGCCCTAGCGGGAGATTCTCTTCCGAGCAGTACTTC
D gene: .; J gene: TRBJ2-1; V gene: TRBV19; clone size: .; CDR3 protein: CASSIGQGTREYRSYNEQFF; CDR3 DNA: TGTGCCAGTAGTATAGGGCAGGGGACGCGGGAGTATAGGTCCTACAATGAGCAGTTCTTC
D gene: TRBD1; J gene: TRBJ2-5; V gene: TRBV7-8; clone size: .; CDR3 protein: CASSLGRGLKTQYF; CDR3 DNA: TGTGCCAGCAGCTTGGGAAGGGGGCTGAAGACCCAGTACTTC
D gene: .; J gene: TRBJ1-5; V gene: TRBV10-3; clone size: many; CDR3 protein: CAISESWGREDQYSNQPQHF; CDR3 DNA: TGTGCCATCAGTGAGTCCTGGGGCAGGGAGGACCAATATAGCAATCAGCCCCAGCATTTT
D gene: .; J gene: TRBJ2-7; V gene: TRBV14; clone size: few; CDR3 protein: CASSQDRAGRYEQYF; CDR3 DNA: TGTGCCAGCAGCCAAGATAGAGCAGGGAGATACGAGCAGTACTTC
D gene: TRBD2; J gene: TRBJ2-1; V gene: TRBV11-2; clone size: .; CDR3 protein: CASSQGLAGKHNEQFF; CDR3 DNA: TGTGCCAGCAGCCAAGGACTAGCGGGAAAACACAATGAGCAGTTCTTC
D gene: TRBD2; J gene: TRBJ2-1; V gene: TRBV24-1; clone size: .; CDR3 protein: CATSDFRGGTSGADEQFF; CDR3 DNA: TGTGCCACCAGTGATTTTCGTGGAGGGACTAGCGGGGCGGATGAGCAGTTCTTC
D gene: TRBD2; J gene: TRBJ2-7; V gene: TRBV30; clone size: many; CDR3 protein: CAWSVLASGSYEQYF; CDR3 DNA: TGTGCCTGGAGTGTACTGGCTAGCGGGAGCTACGAGCAGTACTTC
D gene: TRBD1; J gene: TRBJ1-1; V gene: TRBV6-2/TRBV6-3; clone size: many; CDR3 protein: CASSYSVQGAVNTEAFF; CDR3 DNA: TGTGCCAGCAGTTACTCGGTCCAGGGGGCCGTGAACACTGAAGCTTTCTTT
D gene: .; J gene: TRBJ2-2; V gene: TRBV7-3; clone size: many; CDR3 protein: CASSLRLSANTGELFF; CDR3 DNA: TGTGCCAGCAGCTTAAGGCTAAGCGCGAACACCGGGGAGCTGTTTTTT
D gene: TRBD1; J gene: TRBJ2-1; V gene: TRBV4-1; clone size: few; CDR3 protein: CASSPKGTEKYNEQFF; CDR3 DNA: TGCGCCAGCAGCCCAAAAGGGACAGAGAAGTACAATGAGCAGTTCTTC
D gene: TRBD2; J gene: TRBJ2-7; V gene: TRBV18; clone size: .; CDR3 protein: CASSQQSGLAGEGEQYF; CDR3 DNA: TGTGCCAGCTCACAACAATCCGGACTAGCGGGAGAGGGCGAGCAGTACTTC
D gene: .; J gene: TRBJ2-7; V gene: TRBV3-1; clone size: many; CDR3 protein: CASSQVPAGTYEQYF; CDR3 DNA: TGTGCCAGCAGCCAAGTGCCAGCAGGGACCTACGAGCAGTACTTC
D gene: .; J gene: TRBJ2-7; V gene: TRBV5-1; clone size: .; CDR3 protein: CASSLAWTSSDEQYF; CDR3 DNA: TGCGCCAGCAGCTTGGCCTGGACCAGCTCGGACGAGCAGTACTTC
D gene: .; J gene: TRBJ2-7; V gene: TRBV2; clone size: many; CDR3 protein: CASSPRRFYEQYF; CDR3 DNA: TGTGCCAGCAGCCCCCGGCGGTTCTACGAGCAGTACTTC
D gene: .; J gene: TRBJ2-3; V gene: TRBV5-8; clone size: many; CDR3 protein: CASRGVFGLTDTQYF; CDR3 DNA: TGTGCCAGCAGGGGGGTTTTTGGGCTCACAGATACGCAGTATTTT
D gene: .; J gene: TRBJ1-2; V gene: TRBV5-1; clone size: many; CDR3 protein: CASSFRGGADGYTF; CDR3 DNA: TGCGCCAGCAGTTTCCGTGGGGGGGCGGATGGCTACACCTTC
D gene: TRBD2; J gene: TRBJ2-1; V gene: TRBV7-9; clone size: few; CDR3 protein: CASSLALRLAGNYNEQFF; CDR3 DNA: TGTGCCAGCAGCCTAGCCCTCCGACTAGCGGGAAATTACAATGAGCAGTTCTTC
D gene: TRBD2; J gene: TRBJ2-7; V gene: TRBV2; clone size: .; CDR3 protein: CASTKGGNEQYF; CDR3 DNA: TGTGCCAGCACCAAGGGAGGGAACGAGCAGTACTTC
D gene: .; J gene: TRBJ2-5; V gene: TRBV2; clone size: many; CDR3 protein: CASKANAAETQYF; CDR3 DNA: TGTGCCAGCAAGGCGAATGCTGCGGAGACCCAGTACTTC
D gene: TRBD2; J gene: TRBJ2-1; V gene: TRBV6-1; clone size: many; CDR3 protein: CASMVGTSGYNEQFF; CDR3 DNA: TGTGCCAGCATGGTAGGAACTAGCGGCTACAATGAGCAGTTCTTC
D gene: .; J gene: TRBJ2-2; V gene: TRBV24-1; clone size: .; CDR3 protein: CATSDFGTPATNTGELFF; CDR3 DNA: TGTGCCACCAGTGATTTCGGCACCCCCGCGACGAACACCGGGGAGCTGTTTTTT
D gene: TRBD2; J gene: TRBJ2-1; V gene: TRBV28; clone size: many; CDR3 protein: CASKGAGNAYNEQFF; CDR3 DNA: TGTGCCAGCAAGGGAGCGGGAAACGCTTACAATGAGCAGTTCTTC
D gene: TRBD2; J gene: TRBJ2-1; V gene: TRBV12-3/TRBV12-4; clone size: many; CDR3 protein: CASSPFSGRANEQFF; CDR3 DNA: TGTGCCAGCAGCCCCTTTAGCGGGAGGGCCAATGAGCAGTTCTTC
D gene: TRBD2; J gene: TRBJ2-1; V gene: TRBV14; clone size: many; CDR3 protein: CASSLAGSPNEQFF; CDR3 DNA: TGTGCCAGCAGCCTAGCGGGAAGCCCCAATGAGCAGTTCTTC
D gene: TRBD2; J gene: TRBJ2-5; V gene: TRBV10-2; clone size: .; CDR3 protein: CASSGGPLAGDRGETQYF; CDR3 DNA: TGCGCCAGCAGTGGGGGGCCACTAGCGGGAGACAGGGGTGAGACCCAGTACTTC
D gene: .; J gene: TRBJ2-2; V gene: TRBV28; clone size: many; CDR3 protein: CASSLPTGWATGELFF; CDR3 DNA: TGTGCCAGCAGTCTCCCGACGGGTTGGGCGACCGGGGAGCTGTTTTTT
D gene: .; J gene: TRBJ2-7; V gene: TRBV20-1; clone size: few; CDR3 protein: CSARDLALRGTSRSYEQYF; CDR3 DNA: TGCAGTGCTAGAGATCTGGCCTTACGTGGGACTTCCCGCTCCTACGAGCAGTACTTC
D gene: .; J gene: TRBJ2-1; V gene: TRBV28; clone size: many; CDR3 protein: CASSLMGGHNEQFF; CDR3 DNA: TGTGCCAGCAGTTTGATGGGGGGTCACAATGAGCAGTTCTTC
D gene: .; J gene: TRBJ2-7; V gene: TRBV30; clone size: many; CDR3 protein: CAWSNPYEQYF; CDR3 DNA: TGTGCCTGGAGTAACCCCTACGAGCAGTACTTC
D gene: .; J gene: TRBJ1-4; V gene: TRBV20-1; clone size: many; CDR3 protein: CSVPPGLGEKLFF; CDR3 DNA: TGCAGTGTTCCGCCGGGACTTGGGGAAAAACTGTTTTTT
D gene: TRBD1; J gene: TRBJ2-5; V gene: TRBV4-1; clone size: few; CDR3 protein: CASSLTGGGGETQYF; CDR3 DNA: TGCGCCAGCAGCCTAACAGGGGGAGGTGGAGAGACCCAGTACTTC
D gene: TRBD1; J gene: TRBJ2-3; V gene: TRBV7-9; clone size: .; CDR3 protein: CASSSGQGDTQYF; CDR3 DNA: TGTGCCAGCAGCTCCGGACAGGGGGATACGCAGTATTTT
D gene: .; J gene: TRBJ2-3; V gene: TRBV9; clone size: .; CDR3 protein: CASSSNQGDTQYF; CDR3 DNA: TGTGCCAGCAGCAGCAACCAAGGGGATACGCAGTATTTT
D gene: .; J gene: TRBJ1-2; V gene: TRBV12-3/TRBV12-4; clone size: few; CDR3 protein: CARTIFKGGGNGYTF; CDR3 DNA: TGTGCCAGAACAATTTTTAAGGGGGGAGGTAATGGCTACACCTTC
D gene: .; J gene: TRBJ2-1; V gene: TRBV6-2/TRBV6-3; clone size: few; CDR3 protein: CATTGDRGGFNEQFF; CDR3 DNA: TGTGCCACCACAGGTGACAGGGGAGGGTTCAATGAGCAGTTCTTC
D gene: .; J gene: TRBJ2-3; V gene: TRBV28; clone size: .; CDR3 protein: CASTLRPSRTDTQYF; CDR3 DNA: TGTGCCAGCACTCTGAGGCCCTCCCGGACAGATACGCAGTATTTT
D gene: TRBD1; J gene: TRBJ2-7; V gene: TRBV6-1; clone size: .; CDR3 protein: CASAGDSYEQYF; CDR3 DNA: TGTGCCAGCGCCGGGGACAGCTACGAGCAGTACTTC
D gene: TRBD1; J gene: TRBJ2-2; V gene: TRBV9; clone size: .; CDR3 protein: CASSGDRSNTGELFF; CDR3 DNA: TGTGCCAGCAGCGGGGACAGGAGTAACACCGGGGAGCTGTTTTTT